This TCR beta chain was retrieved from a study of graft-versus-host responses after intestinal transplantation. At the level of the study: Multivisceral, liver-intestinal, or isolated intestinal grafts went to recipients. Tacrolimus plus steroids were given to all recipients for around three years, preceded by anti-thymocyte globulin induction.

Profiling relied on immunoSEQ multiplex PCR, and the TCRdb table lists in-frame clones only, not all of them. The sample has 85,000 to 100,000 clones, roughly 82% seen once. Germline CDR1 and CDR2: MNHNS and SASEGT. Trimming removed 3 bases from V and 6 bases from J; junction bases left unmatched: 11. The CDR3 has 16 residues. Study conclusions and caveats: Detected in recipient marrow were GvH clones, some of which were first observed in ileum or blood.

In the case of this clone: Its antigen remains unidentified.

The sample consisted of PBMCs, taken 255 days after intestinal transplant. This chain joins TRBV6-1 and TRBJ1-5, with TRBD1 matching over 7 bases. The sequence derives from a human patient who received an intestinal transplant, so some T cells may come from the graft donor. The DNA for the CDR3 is TGTGCCAGCAGTGATCGGGGTAGGCAGGGGGGTCAGCCCCAGCATTTT. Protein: CASSDRGRQGGQPQHF.